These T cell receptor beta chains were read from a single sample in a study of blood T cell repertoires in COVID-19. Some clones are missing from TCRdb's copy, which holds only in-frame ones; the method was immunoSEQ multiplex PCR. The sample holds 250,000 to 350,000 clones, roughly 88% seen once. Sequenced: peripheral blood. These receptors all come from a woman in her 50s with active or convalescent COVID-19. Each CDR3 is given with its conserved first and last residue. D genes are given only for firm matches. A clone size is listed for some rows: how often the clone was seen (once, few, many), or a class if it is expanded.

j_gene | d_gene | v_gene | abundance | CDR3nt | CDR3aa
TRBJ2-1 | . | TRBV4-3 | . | TGCGCCAGCAGCCAAGATCTTAGAGCCTCCTACAATGAGCAGTTCTTC | CASSQDLRASYNEQFF
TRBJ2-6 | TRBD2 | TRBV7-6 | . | TGTGCCAGCAGCCCTAACTTGGGAGGGGTTGGCTCTGGGGCCAACGTCCTGACTTTC | CASSPNLGGVGSGANVLTF
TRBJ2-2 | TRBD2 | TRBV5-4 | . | TGTGCCAGCAGCTCCATGGGACTAGCGGGAGCCGGGGAGCTGTTTTTT | CASSSMGLAGAGELFF
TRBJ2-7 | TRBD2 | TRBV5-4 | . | TGTGCCAGCAGCTTGAATAGGGGACTAGCGGGACCCTACGAGCAGTACTTC | CASSLNRGLAGPYEQYF
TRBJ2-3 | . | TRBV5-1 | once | TGCGCCAGCAGCTTGGCCCCCCCTCGGGGCACAGATACGCAGTATTTT | CASSLAPPRGTDTQYF
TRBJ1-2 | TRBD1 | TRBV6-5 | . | TGTGCCAGCAGTTACCAACAGGGGAACTATGGCTACACCTTC | CASSYQQGNYGYTF
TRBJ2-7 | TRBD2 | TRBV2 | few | TGTGCCAGTGAGGGGACTAGCGAGATCTCCTACGAGCAGTACTTC | CASEGTSEISYEQYF
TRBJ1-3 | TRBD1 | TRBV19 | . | TGTGCCAGTAGTACGCAGGGGGCTGGAAACACCATATATTTT | CASSTQGAGNTIYF
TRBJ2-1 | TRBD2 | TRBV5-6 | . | TGTGCCAGCAGCTCACTAGCGGGGGCCTACAATGAGCAGTTCTTC | CASSSLAGAYNEQFF
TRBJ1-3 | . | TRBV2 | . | TGTGCCAGCACCCAACCAGGGACAATTGGAAACACCATATATTTT | CASTQPGTIGNTIYF
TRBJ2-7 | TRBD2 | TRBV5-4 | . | TGTGCCAGCAGCTTGATGGCGGGAGGGGCCTACGAGCAGTACTTC | CASSLMAGGAYEQYF
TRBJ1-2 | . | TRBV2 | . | TGTGCCAGCAGTGAATTACCCGGGGGGAGAGACTATGGCTACACCTTC | CASSELPGGRDYGYTF
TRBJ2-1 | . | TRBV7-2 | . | TGTGCCAGCAGCTTAGACAGAAGAGTTTACAATGAGCAGTTCTTC | CASSLDRRVYNEQFF
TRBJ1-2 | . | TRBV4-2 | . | TGTGCCAGCAGCCAAGATAGCGCAGGGGCACGGGGCTACACCTTC | CASSQDSAGARGYTF
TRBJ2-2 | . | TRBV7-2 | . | TGTGCCAGCAGTAACGACAGGACCGGGGAGCTGTTTTTT | CASSNDRTGELFF
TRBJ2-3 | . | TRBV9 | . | TGTGCCAGCAGCGTAGCTATAGAGGATACGCAGTATTTT | CASSVAIEDTQYF
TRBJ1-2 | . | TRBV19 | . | TGTGCCAGTATCACCCACAAGTCTAACTATGGCTACACCTTC | CASITHKSNYGYTF
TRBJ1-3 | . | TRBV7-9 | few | TGTGCCAGCAGCCGTGTTAGCTCTGGAAACACCATATATTTT | CASSRVSSGNTIYF
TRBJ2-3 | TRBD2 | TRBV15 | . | TGTGCCACCAGCAGAGGGGGCGAGCGGGAGGGCCTTGTAACCCACACAGATACGCAGTATTTT | CATSRGGEREGLVTHTDTQYF
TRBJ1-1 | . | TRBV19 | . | TGTGCCAGTCGCAACCGGGGTTTGGGCACTGAAGCTTTCTTT | CASRNRGLGTEAFF
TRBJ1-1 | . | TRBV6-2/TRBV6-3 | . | TGTGCCAGCAGTGAGACAGCTGAAGCTTTCTTT | CASSETAEAFF
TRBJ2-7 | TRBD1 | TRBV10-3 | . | TGTGCCATCAGGCAGACAGGGGACTGGAACGAGCAGTACTTC | CAIRQTGDWNEQYF
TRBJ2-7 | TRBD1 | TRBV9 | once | TGTGCCAGCAGCAACCGACAGGGTTCCGCTGAGCAGTACTTC | CASSNRQGSAEQYF
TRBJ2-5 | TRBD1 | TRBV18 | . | TGTGCCAGCTCAATTACAGGGGGAGAGACCCAGTACTTC | CASSITGGETQYF
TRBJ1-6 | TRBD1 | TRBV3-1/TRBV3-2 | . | TGTGCCAGCAGCCGCAAATATACAGGGGCTAATTCACCCCTCCACTTT | CASSRKYTGANSPLHF
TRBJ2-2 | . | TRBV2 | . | TGTGCCAGCAGTGAAGCTTTCCGGGCAGGGGCCGGGGAGCTGTTTTTT | CASSEAFRAGAGELFF
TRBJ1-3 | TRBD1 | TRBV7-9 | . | TGTGCCAGCAGCTTGACAGGGTTTGGAAACACCATATATTTT | CASSLTGFGNTIYF
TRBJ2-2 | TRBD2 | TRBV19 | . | TGTGCCAGTACCCCAAGGGGGCTAGCGGGGGACCCCGGGGAGCTGTTTTTT | CASTPRGLAGDPGELFF
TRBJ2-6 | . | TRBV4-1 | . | TGCGCCAGCAGCCAACCTTGGGGGGTACCGCCACTGTGGGCCAACGTCCTGACTTTC | CASSQPWGVPPLWANVLTF
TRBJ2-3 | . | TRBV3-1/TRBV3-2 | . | TGTGCCTACTTGAGGAGGCTTCCTAGCACAGATACGCAGTATTTT | CAYLRRLPSTDTQYF
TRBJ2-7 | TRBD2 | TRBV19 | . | TGTGCCAGTAGTACCCCCGGACTAGCGTCTGTCTACGAGCAGTACTTC | CASSTPGLASVYEQYF
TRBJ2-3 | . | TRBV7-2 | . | TGTGCCAGCAGTGTCCGGAGTGCCGATACGCAGTATTTT | CASSVRSADTQYF
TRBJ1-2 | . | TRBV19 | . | TGTGCCAGTAGTCCCGGTCGGAGGTGGGATGGCTACACCTTC | CASSPGRRWDGYTF
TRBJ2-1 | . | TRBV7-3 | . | TGTGCCAGCAGCTTAAAGCCCTCCCTATCAGCGGACAATGAGCAGTTCTTC | CASSLKPSLSADNEQFF
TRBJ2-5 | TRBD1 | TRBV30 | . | TGTGCCCACCGGACAGGGGAGAGGCAAGAGACCCAGTACTTC | CAHRTGERQETQYF
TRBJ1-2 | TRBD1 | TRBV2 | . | TGTGCCAGCACCCTCGACAGGGGCTATGGCTACACCTTC | CASTLDRGYGYTF
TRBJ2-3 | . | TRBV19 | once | TGTGCCAGTAAGGCTCAGGGTGCAGATACGCAGTATTTT | CASKAQGADTQYF
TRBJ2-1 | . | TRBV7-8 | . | TGTGCCAGCAGCTTATCTAGCTGGAATGAGCAGTTCTTC | CASSLSSWNEQFF
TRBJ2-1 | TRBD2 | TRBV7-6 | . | TGTGCCAGCAGCTTTACTAGCGGGAGATCCAATGAGCAGTTCTTC | CASSFTSGRSNEQFF
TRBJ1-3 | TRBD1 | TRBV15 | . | TGTGCCACCAGCCGAGAGGTTAATTCAGGGGGCTCGGGAAACACCATATATTTT | CATSREVNSGGSGNTIYF
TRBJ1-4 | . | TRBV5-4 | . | TGTGCCAGCAGCTCGACGGGAAACAATGAAAAACTGTTTTTT | CASSSTGNNEKLFF
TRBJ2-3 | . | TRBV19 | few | TGTGCCAGTAGTATAAGCAGGGATACGCAGTATTTT | CASSISRDTQYF
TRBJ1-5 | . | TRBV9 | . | TGTGCCACCAGGCCTAGAGGAGAGAATCAGCCCCAGCATTTT | CATRPRGENQPQHF
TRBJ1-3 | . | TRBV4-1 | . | TGCGCCAGCAGCCATGGAGGGAAGGGTACTGGAAACACCATATATTTT | CASSHGGKGTGNTIYF
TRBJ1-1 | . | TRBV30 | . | TGTGCCTGGAGTGCTGGGCAGGGAAGGGGGACTGAAGCTTTCTTT | CAWSAGQGRGTEAFF
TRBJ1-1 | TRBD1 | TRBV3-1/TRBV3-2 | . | TGTGCCAGCAGTCAAGCGGGACAGGGGAGCACTGAAGCTTTCTTT | CASSQAGQGSTEAFF
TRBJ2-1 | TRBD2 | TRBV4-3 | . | TGCGCCAGCAGCCGAGCCGGGACTAGGGACTCCTACAATGAGCAGTTCTTC | CASSRAGTRDSYNEQFF
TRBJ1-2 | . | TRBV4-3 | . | TGCGCCAGCAGCCAAGTGGGCGGACTCTATGGCTACACCTTC | CASSQVGGLYGYTF
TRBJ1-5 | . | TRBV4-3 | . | TGCGCCAGCAGCCAAGAGGTAGGGGCCAGCTTAACTCGGCCCCAGCATTTT | CASSQEVGASLTRPQHF
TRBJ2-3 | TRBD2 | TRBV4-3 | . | TGCGCCAGCAGCGATTGGACTAGCAGGGCGGGTGGCACAGATACGCAGTATTTT | CASSDWTSRAGGTDTQYF
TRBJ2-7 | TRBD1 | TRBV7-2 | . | TGTGCCAGCAGCCTCCGAGGACAGGGCGCCTACGAGCAGTACTTC | CASSLRGQGAYEQYF
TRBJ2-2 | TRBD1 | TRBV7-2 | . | TGTGCCAGCAGCTCTCGGACAGGGGCCAACACCGGGGAGCTGTTTTTT | CASSSRTGANTGELFF
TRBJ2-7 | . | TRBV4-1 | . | TGCGCCAGCAGCCAGGTTGGGGGGGCGGGCTACGAGCAGTACTTC | CASSQVGGAGYEQYF
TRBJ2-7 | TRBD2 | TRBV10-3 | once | TGTGCCATCAGTGAGGGAGGCGGGGGTATTTACGAGCAGTACTTC | CAISEGGGGIYEQYF
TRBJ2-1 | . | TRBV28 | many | TGTGCCAGCAGTTTACGCGGGCGCCTTTCCTACAATGAGCAGTTCTTC | CASSLRGRLSYNEQFF
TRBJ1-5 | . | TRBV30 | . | TGTGCCTGGAGTCAACCCGAGGGGCCCCAGCATTTT | CAWSQPEGPQHF
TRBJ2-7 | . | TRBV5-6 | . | TGTGCCAGCAGCTTGATGGGGAGCTCCTACGAGCAGTACTTC | CASSLMGSSYEQYF
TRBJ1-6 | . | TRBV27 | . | TGTGCCAGCAGTTTGGGCCTCAGGGGATCACCCCTCCACTTT | CASSLGLRGSPLHF
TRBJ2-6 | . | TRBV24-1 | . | TGTGCCACCAGTGATCCCTCCGAGGAGGGAGGTTACTCTGGGGCCAACGTCCTGACTTTC | CATSDPSEEGGYSGANVLTF